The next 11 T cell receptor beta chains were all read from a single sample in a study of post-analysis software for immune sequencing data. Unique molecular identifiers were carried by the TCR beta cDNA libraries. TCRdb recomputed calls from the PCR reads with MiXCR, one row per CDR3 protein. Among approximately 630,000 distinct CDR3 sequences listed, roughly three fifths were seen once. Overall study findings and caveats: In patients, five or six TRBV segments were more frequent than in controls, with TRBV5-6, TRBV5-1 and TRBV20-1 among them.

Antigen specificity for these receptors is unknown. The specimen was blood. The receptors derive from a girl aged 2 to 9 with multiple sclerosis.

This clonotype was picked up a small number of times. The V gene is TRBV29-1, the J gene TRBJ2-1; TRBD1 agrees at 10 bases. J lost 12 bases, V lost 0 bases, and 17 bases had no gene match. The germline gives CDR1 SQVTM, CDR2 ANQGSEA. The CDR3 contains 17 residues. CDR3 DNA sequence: TGCAGCGTTGAAGATCTGGGTAGGGACAGGGGAGTCAGCGGGCAGTTCTTC. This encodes CSVEDLGRDRGVSGQFF.

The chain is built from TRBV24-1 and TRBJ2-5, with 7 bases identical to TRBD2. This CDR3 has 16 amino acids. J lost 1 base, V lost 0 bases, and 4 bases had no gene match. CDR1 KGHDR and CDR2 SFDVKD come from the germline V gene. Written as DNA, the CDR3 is TGTGCCACCAGTGATTTGCAGGGCGGGGGCCAAGAGACCCAGTACTTC. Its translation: CATSDLQGGGQETQYF.

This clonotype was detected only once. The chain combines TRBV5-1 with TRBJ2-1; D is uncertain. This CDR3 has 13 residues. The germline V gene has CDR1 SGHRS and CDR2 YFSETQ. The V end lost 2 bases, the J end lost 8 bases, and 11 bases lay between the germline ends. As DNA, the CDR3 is TGCGCCAGCAGCTTCCCCCCTAGGGATGAGCAGTTCTTC. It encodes CASSFPPRDEQFF.

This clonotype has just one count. CDR3 region: CASSPRLAGGLGANVLTF. Written as DNA, the CDR3 is TGTGCCAGCAGCCCCCGACTAGCGGGGGGGCTCGGGGCCAACGTCCTGACTTTC. The chain has TRBV7-2 and TRBJ2-6; the match to TRBD2 covers 14 bases. Germline V gene lookup returns CDR1 SGHTA and CDR2 FQGNSA. The CDR3 length is 18 residues. The ends lost 5 bases at V and 4 bases at J; junction bases unmatched: 7.

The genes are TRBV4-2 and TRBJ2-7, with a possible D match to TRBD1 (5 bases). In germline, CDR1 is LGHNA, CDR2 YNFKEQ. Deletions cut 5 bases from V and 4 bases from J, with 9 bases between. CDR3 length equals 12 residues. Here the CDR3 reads CASSFDRYEQYF. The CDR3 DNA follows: TGTGCCAGCAGCTTCGACAGATACGAGCAGTACTTC.

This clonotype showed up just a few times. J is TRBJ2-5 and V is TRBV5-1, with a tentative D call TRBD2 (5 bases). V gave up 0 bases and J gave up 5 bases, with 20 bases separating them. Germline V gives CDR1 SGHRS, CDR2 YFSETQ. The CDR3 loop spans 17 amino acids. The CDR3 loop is CASSLVGGFSLTETQYF. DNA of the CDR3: TGCGCCAGCAGCTTGGTTGGCGGGTTTAGCTTAACGGAGACCCAGTACTTC.

CDR3 DNA: TGCAGTGCTAGTAACACCCCCAAGTCGAATGAGCAGTTCTTC. Its protein is CSASNTPKSNEQFF. The chain combines TRBV20-1 with TRBJ2-1; unclear D gene. Germline CDR1 is DFQATT and CDR2 is SNEGSKA (reference sequence). V lost 3 bases, J lost 7 bases, and 16 bases lay in between. The CDR3 contains 14 residues.

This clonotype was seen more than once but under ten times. The CDR3 spells CSARTGGPDTEAFF. The CDR3 DNA sequence: TGCAGTGCTAGGACAGGGGGCCCGGATACTGAAGCTTTCTTT. V and J are TRBV20-1 and TRBJ1-1, with 10 bases identical to TRBD1. Germline V gene data show CDR1 as DFQATT and CDR2 as SNEGSKA (reference sequence). This CDR3 is built from 14 residues. Losses at the gene ends were 3 bases for V and 5 bases for J; bases not matched to a gene: 6.

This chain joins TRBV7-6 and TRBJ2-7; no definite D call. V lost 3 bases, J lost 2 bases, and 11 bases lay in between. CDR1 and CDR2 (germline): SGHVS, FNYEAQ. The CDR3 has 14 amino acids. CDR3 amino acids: CASSFLAGTYEQYF. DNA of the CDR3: TGTGCCAGCAGCTTTTTGGCAGGTACCTACGAGCAGTACTTC.

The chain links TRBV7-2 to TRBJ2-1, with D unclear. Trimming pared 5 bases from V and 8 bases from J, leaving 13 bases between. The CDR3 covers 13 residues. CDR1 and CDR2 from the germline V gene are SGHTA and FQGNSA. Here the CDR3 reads CASSLPPSDEQFF. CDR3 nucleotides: TGTGCCAGCAGCCTACCTCCGAGCGATGAGCAGTTCTTC.

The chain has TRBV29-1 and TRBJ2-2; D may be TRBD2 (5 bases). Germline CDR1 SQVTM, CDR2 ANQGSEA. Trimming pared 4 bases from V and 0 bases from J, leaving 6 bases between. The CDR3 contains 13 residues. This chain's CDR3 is CSVGGSNTGELFF. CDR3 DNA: TGCAGCGTTGGAGGGTCGAACACCGGGGAGCTGTTTTTT.